One and the same sample provided the 28 T cell receptor beta chains below, sequenced in a study of T cell repertoires in cytomegalovirus infection (dated by TCRdb to 2018 to 2020). Sequenced on an Illumina HiSeq 1500. TCRdb applied fastp at Q25 and MiXCR to the public reads, then kept only in-frame beta chains. For every CDR3 protein sequence, its rows merge into one entry that carries the most common genes and DNA. For this sample the table gives 560,000 or so distinct CDR3 sequences, of which 16% were detected only once. Roughly 25% of the sample belongs to the ten largest clones. Material: CD8+ T cells from PBMCs. The receptors come from a human donor in good health (CMV status not recorded). Some clones in this sample may be carry-over from other donors' samples.

A word on this clonotype: No conserved phenylalanine or tryptophan ends this CDR3, so it is likely a read error. The CDR3 loop reads CASKAESGYTL. The CDR3 DNA reads TGTGCCAGCAAGGCCGAATCTGGCTACACCTTA. The chain joins TRBV6-1 to TRBJ1-2; D remains unclear. CDR3 size: 11 residues. V lost 7 bases, J lost 7 bases, and 10 bases lay in between. Germline CDR1 reads MNHNS; CDR2 reads SASEGT.

The chain links TRBV27 to TRBJ2-7; D possibly matches TRBD1 or TRBD2 (5 bases each). CDR1 is MNHEY and CDR2 is SMNVEV in the germline V gene (reference sequence). This CDR3 spans 16 amino acids. V was shortened by 1 base and J by 1 base, with 14 bases between the two germline ends. CDR3 DNA sequence: TGTGCCAGCAGTTTATTTGGGGGTACGCTATCCTACGAGCAGTACTTC. This encodes CASSLFGGTLSYEQYF.

This clonotype was counted many times. The V gene is TRBV7-3, the J gene TRBJ2-1, with 8 nucleotides matching TRBD1. The CDR3 sequence is 15 residues long. The trim removed 1 base at V and 8 bases at J, leaving 7 bases unmatched. Germline CDR1 is SGHTA and CDR2 is FQGTGA. The CDR3 here is CASSLMGRGRDEQFF. The DNA of the CDR3 is TGTGCCAGCAGCTTAATGGGCAGGGGGCGGGATGAGCAGTTCTTC.

In this sample, this clonotype turned up many times. The chain couples TRBV7-9 to TRBJ1-1; the D is unclear. This CDR3 is 12 amino acids long. Germline values: CDR1 SEHNR, CDR2 FQNEAQ (reference sequence). V dropped 1 base and J dropped 7 bases, with 7 bases sitting between them. In DNA form, the CDR3 reads TGTGCCAGCAGCTTAGGTTCGGGTGAAGCTTTCTTT. This sequence encodes CASSLGSGEAFF.

This clonotype has just a few counts. This chain joins TRBV20-1 and TRBJ2-7, with 10 bases that match TRBD2. Trimming took 6 bases from V and 5 from J; bases not matched to a gene: 10. The CDR3 covers 14 residues. CDR1 is DFQATT, CDR2 SNEGSKA, per germline (reference sequence). CDR3 residues: CSANSGRIRHEQYF. CDR3 DNA sequence: TGCAGTGCGAATAGCGGGAGGATCCGACACGAGCAGTACTTC.

This clonotype was detected ten times or more. The chain has TRBV6-1 and TRBJ2-5; D not certain. Germline V gene lookup returns CDR1 MNHNS and CDR2 SASEGT. The germline V and J ends were trimmed by 5 bases and 5 bases, with 12 bases remaining between them. The CDR3 length is 13 residues. CDR3 bases: TGTGCCAGCAGTACCTACAGAACGGAGACCCAGTACTTC. It specifies CASSTYRTETQYF.

The rearrangement uses TRBV19 and TRBJ1-1; D remains ambiguous. From germline, CDR1 is LNHDA and CDR2 SQIVND (reference sequence). Trimming shortened V by 5 bases and J by 0 bases, and 10 bases separated the two germline ends. The CDR3 length is 14 residues. The DNA of the CDR3 is TGTGCCAGTAGTGACTGGCAGTTGAACACTGAAGCTTTCTTT. Its translation: CASSDWQLNTEAFF.

This clonotype has ten or more counts. The chain joins TRBV7-9 to TRBJ2-5, with TRBD2 as a possible D gene (6 bases). The ends were cut back, 5 bases at V and 1 base at J, with 17 bases in the middle. The CDR3 extends over 16 amino acids. Germline-derived CDR1 and CDR2 are SEHNR and FQNEAQ (reference sequence). In DNA form, the CDR3 reads TGTGCCAGCAGCCCTAGGAGGGGAAACCTCCAAGAGACCCAGTACTTC. Translating it yields CASSPRRGNLQETQYF. The entire variable domain, with the rest obtained from reference TRBV7-9 and TRBJ2-5, is as follows: DTGVSQNPRHKITKRGQNVTFRCDPISEHNRLYWYRQTLGQGPEFLTYFQNEAQLEKSRLLSDRFSAERPKGSFSTLEIQRTEQGDSAMYLCASSPRRGNLQETQYFGPGTRLLVL.

A word on this clonotype: Given a much more abundant clone one base away, this may be a read error. The V and J genes are TRBV15 and TRBJ1-5; no firm D call. There are 15 residues in the CDR3. CDR1 and CDR2 from the germline V gene are LNHNV and YYDKDF (reference sequence). CDR3 bases: TGTGCCACCAGCAGGGACGGCAATAGCAATCAGCCCAAGCATTTT. Translated, it gives CATSRDGNSNQPKHF.

The chain is built from TRBV19 and TRBJ1-5; a weak D match, TRBD1 (6 bases). CDR1 is LNHDA and CDR2 is SQIVND in the germline V gene (reference sequence). V lost 7 bases and J 3 bases, leaving 13 bases between the germline ends. This CDR3 region has 14 residues. CDR3 sequence: CASMRTAYNQPQHF. Written as DNA, the CDR3 is TGTGCCAGTATGCGGACAGCCTACAATCAGCCCCAGCATTTT.

There are many counts of this clonotype. The chain uses TRBV7-2 and TRBJ1-1; tentative D call: TRBD1 (5 bases). The CDR3 contains 14 residues. V was trimmed by 1 base and J by 6 bases, leaving 12 bases between them. The germline CDR1 and CDR2 sequences are SGHTA and FQGNSA. The CDR3 loop is CASSLVSRGPEAFF. The CDR3, as DNA: TGTGCCAGCAGCTTAGTTTCCCGGGGCCCTGAAGCTTTCTTT.

CDR3 protein: CSVPGRGEQFF. CDR3 coding DNA: TGCAGCGTCCCCGGGAGGGGAGAGCAGTTCTTC. The genes are TRBV29-1 and TRBJ2-1; 8 positions match TRBD2. Trimming removed 6 bases from V and 10 bases from J; junction bases left unmatched: 5. Germline loops: CDR1 SQVTM, CDR2 ANQGSEA. The CDR3 is 11 amino acids.

This chain links TRBV14 with TRBJ2-7, with D perhaps matching TRBD1 (6 bases). Trimming took 1 base from V and 5 from J, leaving 12 bases between them. This CDR3 region has 14 residues. The germline V gene encodes CDR1 SGHDN and CDR2 FVKESK. The CDR3 DNA is TGTGCCAGCAGCCAAGGGGCAGGGGCCCACGAGCAGTACTTC. Its protein is CASSQGAGAHEQYF.

This clonotype was recorded at least ten times. The chain carries TRBV10-2 and TRBJ1-2, with 7 bases that match TRBD1. Germline values: CDR1 WSHSY, CDR2 SAAADI. J gave up 13 bases and V 0 bases, and 11 bases lay outside the gene matches. CDR3 size: 14 residues. In DNA, the CDR3 is TGCGCCAGCAGTGAGTCGAAGGGGGCCTCAGGGGTCACCTTC. Its protein product is CASSESKGASGVTF.

This chain joins TRBV5-6 and TRBJ2-7; D may match TRBD1 or TRBD2 (5 bases each). The V gene's germline CDR1 is SGHDT and CDR2 YYEEEE. V was pared by 4 bases and J by 5 bases, with 13 bases between. The CDR3 sequence is 13 residues long. CDR3 in amino acids: CASSPGRLNEQYF. CDR3 sequence (DNA): TGTGCCAGCAGCCCGGGACGGCTAAACGAGCAGTACTTC.

This chain's CDR3 is CASTQLAFTGELFF. CDR3 in DNA: TGTGCCAGCACCCAATTAGCGTTCACCGGGGAGCTGTTTTTT. The chain joins TRBV28 to TRBJ2-2, with a weak D call TRBD2 (5 bases). V was trimmed by 7 bases and J by 4 bases, leaving 13 bases between them. The CDR3 is 14 residues long. Germline CDR1 reads MDHEN; CDR2 reads SYDVKM.

This sequence joins TRBV18 and TRBJ1-1; D is ambiguous. V gave up 2 bases and J gave up 2 bases, with 12 bases separating them. The CDR3 has 15 amino acids. Germline CDR1 KGHSH, CDR2 LQKENI. Written as DNA, the CDR3 is TGTGCCAGCTCACCATTTCGGCAGACAAACACTGAAGCTTTCTTT. This translates into CASSPFRQTNTEAFF.

The V and J genes are TRBV29-1 and TRBJ2-1; a weak D match, TRBD2 (6 bases). The CDR3 spans 15 residues. The V gene's germline CDR1 is SQVTM and CDR2 ANQGSEA. The ends were cut back, 3 bases at V and 3 bases at J, with 15 bases in the middle. CDR3 residues: CSVELRLVLYNEQFF. CDR3 DNA sequence: TGCAGCGTTGAGCTGCGACTAGTCCTCTACAATGAGCAGTTCTTC.

This clonotype was picked up a small number of times. The J gene is TRBJ2-1, the V gene TRBV6-2 or TRBV6-3; D is unresolved. Looked up from germline, CDR1 is MNHEY and CDR2 is SVGEGT. The CDR3 runs 13 residues. V dropped 4 bases and J dropped 8 bases, with 12 bases sitting between them. The CDR3 coding sequence is TGTGCCAGCAGTTTTTTACAGCTTGATGAGCAGTTCTTC. This codes for CASSFLQLDEQFF.

The V and J genes are TRBV7-2 and TRBJ2-2; 7 bases agree with TRBD2. Trimming at V came to 3 bases and at J to 6 bases, leaving 10 bases not matched to a gene. Germline V gene sequence: CDR1 SGHTA, CDR2 FQGNSA. The CDR3 has 16 amino acids. The CDR3 sequence: CASSFDGGSWAGELFF. The CDR3 coding sequence is TGTGCCAGCAGCTTCGACGGCGGGAGCTGGGCCGGGGAGCTGTTTTTT.

This clonotype was counted only a few times. The V call is TRBV27, the J call TRBJ2-1; 10 nucleotides line up with TRBD1. The germline V gene has CDR1 MNHEY and CDR2 SMNVEV (reference sequence). V gave up 7 bases and J gave up 9 bases; unmatched junction bases: 9. The CDR3 covers 14 residues. In DNA form, the CDR3 reads TGTGCCAGCACCTTATCGACAGGGGGCATTGAGCAGTTCTTC. Amino acid sequence: CASTLSTGGIEQFF.

This clonotype was counted between two and nine times. The rearrangement uses TRBV5-5 and TRBJ2-7; possibly TRBD1 for D (6 bases). V was pared by 3 bases and J by 0 bases, with 19 bases between. The CDR3 runs 17 residues. Germline V gene sequence: CDR1 SGHKS, CDR2 YYEKEE (reference sequence). CDR3 sequence: CASSSSSRTASSYEQYF. The CDR3 DNA follows: TGTGCCAGCAGCTCCTCCTCCAGGACAGCTAGCTCCTACGAGCAGTACTTC.

This clonotype was counted between two and nine times. CDR3 amino acids: CASSSSAHTDTQYF. The CDR3 nucleotides are TGTGCCAGCAGTTCCTCGGCGCACACAGATACGCAGTATTTT. The J gene is TRBJ2-3, the V gene TRBV27; no reliable D call. V lost 4 bases, J lost 2 bases, and 10 bases lay in between. CDR1 is MNHEY and CDR2 is SMNVEV in the germline V gene (reference sequence). The CDR3 consists of 14 residues.

This clonotype was counted ten times or more. The chain combines TRBV12-3 or TRBV12-4 with TRBJ2-7, with 8 positions matching TRBD2. Trimming removed 6 bases from V and 5 bases from J; junction bases left unmatched: 12. CDR3 length equals 15 residues. The CDR3 DNA is TGTGCCAGCAGCCTAAGCGGGAGAAGGGCAGACGAGCAGTACTTC. Protein product: CASSLSGRRADEQYF.

Concerning this clonotype: The conserved phenylalanine or tryptophan is not found at the CDR3 terminus, so this likely reflects a read error. The gene calls are TRBV5-1 and TRBJ2-7; the D is unclear. V was clipped by 4 bases and J by 0 bases, with 5 bases between them. In germline, CDR1 is SGHRS, CDR2 YFSETQ. The CDR3 contains 12 residues. The CDR3 bases are TGCGCCAGCAGCCCAAACTCCTACGAGCAGTACTTA. Protein sequence: CASSPNSYEQYL.

The DNA of the CDR3 is TGCGCCAGCAGCCAAGTAAATGCGGACAATGAGCAGTTCTTC. It translates to CASSQVNADNEQFF. V is TRBV4-1 and J is TRBJ2-1; D remains unclear. Trimming cost V 1 base and J 5 bases, with 9 bases left between them. Germline values: CDR1 MGHRA, CDR2 YSYEKL. This CDR3 region has 14 residues.

The chain has TRBV7-9 and TRBJ2-1; 10 bases fit TRBD1. CDR3 size: 14 residues. The junction had 7 bases not matched to a gene; V was cut back by 5 bases and J by 9 bases. Germline V CDR1 and CDR2: SEHNR, FQNEAQ (reference sequence). The CDR3, as DNA: TGTGCCAGCAGCCCCCGGGACAGGGGTTTTGAGCAGTTCTTC. Its translation: CASSPRDRGFEQFF. The whole variable domain, filled in from reference TRBV7-9 and TRBJ2-1, reads DTGVSQNPRHKITKRGQNVTFRCDPISEHNRLYWYRQTLGQGPEFLTYFQNEAQLEKSRLLSDRFSAERPKGSFSTLEIQRTEQGDSAMYLCASSPRDRGFEQFFGPGTRLTVL.

As regards this clonotype: This is likely a read error, given that the CDR3 carries no conserved phenylalanine or tryptophan at its end. The limits of the CDR3 on the DNA are not certain, so only TCRdb's listed CDR3 is given. V usage is TRBV28 and J usage is TRBJ2-1; the D segment call TRBD1 is taken from the table without a DNA check. The CDR3 spans 16 residues, counting both ends. Germline V CDR1 and CDR2: MDHEN, SYDVKM. CDR3 protein: CASTSNAYDSHNEQLL.